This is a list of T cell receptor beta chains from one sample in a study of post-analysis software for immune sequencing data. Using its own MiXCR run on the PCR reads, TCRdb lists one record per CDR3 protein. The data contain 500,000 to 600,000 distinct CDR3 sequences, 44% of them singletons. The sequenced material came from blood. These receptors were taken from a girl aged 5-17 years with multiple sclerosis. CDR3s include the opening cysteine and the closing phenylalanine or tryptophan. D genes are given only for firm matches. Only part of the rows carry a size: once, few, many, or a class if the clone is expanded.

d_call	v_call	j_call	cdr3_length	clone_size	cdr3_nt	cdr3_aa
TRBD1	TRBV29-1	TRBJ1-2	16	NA	TGCAGCGTAACGCTCCTTTTGACAGGGGTCAACTATGGCTACACCTTC	CSVTLLLTGVNYGYTF
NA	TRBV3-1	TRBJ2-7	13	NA	TGTGCCAGCAGCCAACCTGGCTCCTACGAGCAGTACTTC	CASSQPGSYEQYF
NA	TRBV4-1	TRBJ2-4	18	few	TGCGCCAGCAGCCAAGGGATTAAGGGGGACATAGCCAAAAACATTCAGTACTTC	CASSQGIKGDIAKNIQYF
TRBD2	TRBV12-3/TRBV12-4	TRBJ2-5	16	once	TGTGCCAGCAGTTTAAGCGGTAGCGGGGGTAGGAAGACCCAGTACTTC	CASSLSGSGGRKTQYF
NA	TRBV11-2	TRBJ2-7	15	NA	TGTGCCAGCAGCTCTCTGACAGGGAGGGGCCCCGAGCAGTACTTC	CASSSLTGRGPEQYF
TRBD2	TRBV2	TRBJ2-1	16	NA	TGTGCCAGCGATAATCCAGACAGCGGGAGGGACAATGAGCAGTTCTTC	CASDNPDSGRDNEQFF
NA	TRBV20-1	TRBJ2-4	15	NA	TGCAGTGCTCTGGAGGACTTTAAGGCCAAAAACATTCAGTACTTC	CSALEDFKAKNIQYF
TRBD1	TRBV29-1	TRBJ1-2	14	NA	TGCAGCGTCTCTCCCGGACAGGGGGGAATGGGCTACACCTTC	CSVSPGQGGMGYTF
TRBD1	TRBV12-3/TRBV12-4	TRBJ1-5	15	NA	TGTGCCAGCAGCCCGACAGGGGTTAGCAATCAGCCCCAGCATTTT	CASSPTGVSNQPQHF
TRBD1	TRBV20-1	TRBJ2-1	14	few	TGCAGTGCTGGGGGACAGGGTTCCTACAATGAGCAGTTCTTC	CSAGGQGSYNEQFF
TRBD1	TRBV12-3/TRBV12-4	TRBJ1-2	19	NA	TGTGCCAGCAGTTTAGCGGGCCCGGGACAGGGGGCATCTAACTATGGCCACACCTTC	CASSLAGPGQGASNYGHTF
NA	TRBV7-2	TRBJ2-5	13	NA	TGTGCCAGCAGCTTAGCAGCCTCGGAGACCCAGTACTTC	CASSLAASETQYF
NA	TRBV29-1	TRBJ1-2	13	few	TGCAGCGTTGAGAGCTGGGTCCCCTATGGCTACACCTTC	CSVESWVPYGYTF
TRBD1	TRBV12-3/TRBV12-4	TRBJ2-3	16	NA	TGTGCCGGCAGATCGTGGGGGACAGAAACCACAGATACGCAGTATTTT	CAGRSWGTETTDTQYF
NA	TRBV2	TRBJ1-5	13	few	TGTGCCGGGGATAAAGGTCCTAATCAACCCCAGCATTTT	CAGDKGPNQPQHF
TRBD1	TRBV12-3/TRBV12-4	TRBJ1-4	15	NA	TGTGCCAGCAATGCGGGACAGGGGACTAATGAAAAACTGTTTTTT	CASNAGQGTNEKLFF
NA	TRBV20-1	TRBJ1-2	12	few	TGCAGTGTCAGGGGTAAAAGCTATGGCTACACCTTC	CSVRGKSYGYTF
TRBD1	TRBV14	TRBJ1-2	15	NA	TGTGCCAGCAGCCAAGAATGGACAGGGGGCCGTGGCTACACCTTC	CASSQEWTGGRGYTF
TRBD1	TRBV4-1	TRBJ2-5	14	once	TGCGCCAGCAGCCAACAGGGGGCATCAGAGACCCAGTACTTC	CASSQQGASETQYF
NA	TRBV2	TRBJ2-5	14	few	TGTGCCAGCAGTGAAGGGGACGGCGAAGAGACCCAGTACTTC	CASSEGDGEETQYF
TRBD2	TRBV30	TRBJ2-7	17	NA	TGTGCCTGGGAGAGACGGGTGTGGAGCGGGGGGTCGTACGAGCAGTACTTC	CAWERRVWSGGSYEQYF
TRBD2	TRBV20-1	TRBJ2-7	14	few	TGCAGTGCTACCCTACTAGCGGGAGCGGGGGAGCAGTACTTC	CSATLLAGAGEQYF
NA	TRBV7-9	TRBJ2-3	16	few	TGTGCCAGCAGCCCCCAGTGGGCAGGGAGCACAGATACGCAGTATTTT	CASSPQWAGSTDTQYF
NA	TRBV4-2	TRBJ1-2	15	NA	TGTGCCAGCAGCCAAGAAGCAGGGATACGGGAGGGCTACACCTTC	CASSQEAGIREGYTF
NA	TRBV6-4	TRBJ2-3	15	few	TGTGCCAGCAGTGACTCGCCGGGAGCGGAAGATACGCAGTATTTT	CASSDSPGAEDTQYF
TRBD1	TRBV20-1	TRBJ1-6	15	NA	TGCAGTGCTAACACCGGGACAGGGTTCGGTTCACCCCTCCACTTT	CSANTGTGFGSPLHF
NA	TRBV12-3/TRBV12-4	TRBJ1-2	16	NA	TGTGCCAGCAGTCCCACCCGGGGAGGGATTGTCTATGGCTACACCTTC	CASSPTRGGIVYGYTF
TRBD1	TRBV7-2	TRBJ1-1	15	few	TGTGCCAGCAGCTTAAGAGGGACAGGGAACACTGAAGCTTTCTTT	CASSLRGTGNTEAFF
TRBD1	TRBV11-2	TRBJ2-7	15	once	TGTGCCAGCAGCCTCAGGGGGCCCCGGGAGTACGAGCAGTACTTC	CASSLRGPREYEQYF
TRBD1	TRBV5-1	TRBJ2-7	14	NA	TGCGCCAGCAGCTTTGACAGGGGCGGCGACGAGCAGTACTTC	CASSFDRGGDEQYF
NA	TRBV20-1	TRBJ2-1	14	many	TGCAGTGCTTCGACGGGGGTCGACCACAATGAGCAGTTCTTC	CSASTGVDHNEQFF
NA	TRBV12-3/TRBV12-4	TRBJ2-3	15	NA	TGTGCCAGCAGTCAGCGAGCCTTGGGTGCAGATACGCAGTATTTT	CASSQRALGADTQYF
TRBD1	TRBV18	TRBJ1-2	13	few	TGTGCCAGCTGGATGGGACAGGAATATGGCTACACCTTC	CASWMGQEYGYTF
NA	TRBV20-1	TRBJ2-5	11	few	TGCAGTGCTAATTACCAAGAGACCCAGTACTTC	CSANYQETQYF
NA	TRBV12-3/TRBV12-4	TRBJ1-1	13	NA	TGTGCCAGCAGCTTAGGCTGGGTAGGTGAAGCTTTCTTT	CASSLGWVGEAFF
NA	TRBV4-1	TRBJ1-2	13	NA	TGCGCCAGCAGCCCCTCGGAGGCTTTCGGCTACACCTTC	CASSPSEAFGYTF
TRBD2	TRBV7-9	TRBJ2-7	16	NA	TGTGCCAGCAGCCCCGGGACTAGCGGGCTCAACTACGAGCAGTACTTC	CASSPGTSGLNYEQYF
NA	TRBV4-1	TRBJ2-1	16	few	TGCGCCAGCAGCCAAGATCGGGCCCAAGGACACAATGAGCAGTTCTTC	CASSQDRAQGHNEQFF
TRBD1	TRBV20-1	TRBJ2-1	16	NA	TGCAGTGCTACCCAGGGGGCGCTTAGGCCATACAATGAGCAGTTCTTC	CSATQGALRPYNEQFF
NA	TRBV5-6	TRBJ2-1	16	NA	TGTGCCAGCAGCTTGCGACTGACGGGCTCCTACAATGAGCAGTTCTTC	CASSLRLTGSYNEQFF
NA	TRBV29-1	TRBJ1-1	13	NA	TGCAGCGTTGCGGGACTCCGGACCACTGAAGCTTTCTTT	CSVAGLRTTEAFF
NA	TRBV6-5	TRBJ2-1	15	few	TGTGCCAGCAGTACCCTCCGGGGCACCTACAATGAGCAGTTCTTC	CASSTLRGTYNEQFF
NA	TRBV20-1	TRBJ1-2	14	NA	TGCAGTGCTAGAGACCGGGACACTTTCTATGGCTACACCTTC	CSARDRDTFYGYTF
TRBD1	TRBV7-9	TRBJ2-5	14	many	TGTGCCAGCAGCTTGACAGGGGGGGAAGAGACCCAGTACTTC	CASSLTGGEETQYF